Here is one T cell receptor beta chain with its context. This sample is drawn from a study of B cell selection in AIRE deficiency. The table came from immunoSEQ multiplex PCR; TCRdb's copy has only in-frame clones and leaves some out. The top ten clones hold 0.89% of a sample with under 20,000 clones, 93% of them seen once. The CDR3 contains 14 residues. The germline gives CDR1 SGHRS, CDR2 YFSETQ. V gave up 1 base and J gave up 5 bases; unmatched junction bases: 5. The regulatory T cell sort gate was CD4+CD25hiCD127low/negative. This chain connects TRBV5-1 to TRBJ2-7; 8 nucleotides align to TRBD1. The TCR originated in a human donor in good health. The sequencing input was CD4+CD25+ Tregs sorted from PBMCs. The CDR3 DNA follows: TGCGCCAGCAGCTTGAGACAGGGGCGCGACGAGCAGTACTTC. It yields the protein CASSLRQGRDEQYF.